This record concerns one T cell receptor beta chain sequence. What it binds is not known. From germline, CDR1 is LNHDA and CDR2 SQIVND (reference sequence). V was pared by 3 bases and J by 7 bases, with 18 bases between. This CDR3 region has 15 residues. This sample stems from a study of a mutant IDH1 vaccine in newly diagnosed glioma. Study-wide context: Vaccine dosing followed radiotherapy by 4-6 weeks, or accompanied temozolomide cycles. Study-wide points: Pseudoprogression looked unconnected to shifts in top peripheral T cell clonotypes.

The assay was immunoSEQ multiplex PCR, and TCRdb's table has in-frame clones only and misses some. The table lists under 40,000 clones, around 80% of them singletons, with around 10% in the top ten. Documented time point: week 35, safety follow-up. The investigators gave 300 ug of mutant IDH1 20-mer peptide in each vaccine dose, together with topical imiquimod. The source is a middle-aged woman with glioma. Sequenced material: PBMCs, taken from a glioma patient whose treatment included an IDH1 peptide vaccine. The chain recombines TRBV19 with TRBJ1-2; D remains unclear. The CDR3 sequence: CASSIQVGSLGGYTF. The CDR3 DNA sequence: TGTGCCAGTAGTATCCAGGTTGGGTCTCTCGGTGGCTACACCTTC. The full variable domain, rest sourced from reference TRBV19 and TRBJ1-2, is DGGITQSPKYLFRKEGQNVTLSCEQNLNHDAMYWYRQDPGQGLRLIYYSQIVNDFQKGDIAEGYSVSREKKESFPLTVTSAQKNPTAFYLCASSIQVGSLGGYTFGSGTRLTVV.